This T cell receptor (beta chain) was sequenced during a study of identical twins. Using its own MiXCR run on the 5' RACE reads, TCRdb lists one record per CDR3 protein. The sample carries some 460,000 distinct CDR3 sequences, 14% recorded once. Per germline, CDR1 SGHVS and CDR2 FQNEAQ. The CDR3 is 16 residues long. The V end lost 5 bases, the J end lost 2 bases, and 19 bases lay between the germline ends. Comments on this clonotype: The target antigen is unknown.

General study points: The models gave estimates that fell short of the out-of-frame TCR alpha sharing seen in monozygotic twins. Out-of-frame beta chain sequences displayed weaker excess sharing between twins.

A further study also used this sample, focusing on yellow fever vaccine responses in identical twins.

The TCR comes from a young woman in good health. This chain uses TRBV7-8 with TRBJ2-7; D may be TRBD1 (6 bases). Sequencing was performed on CD4+ T cells sorted from blood. CDR3 in amino acids: CASSLRIGQGTYEQYF. CDR3 coding DNA: TGTGCCAGCAGCCTTAGGATAGGGCAGGGGACCTACGAGCAGTACTTC.